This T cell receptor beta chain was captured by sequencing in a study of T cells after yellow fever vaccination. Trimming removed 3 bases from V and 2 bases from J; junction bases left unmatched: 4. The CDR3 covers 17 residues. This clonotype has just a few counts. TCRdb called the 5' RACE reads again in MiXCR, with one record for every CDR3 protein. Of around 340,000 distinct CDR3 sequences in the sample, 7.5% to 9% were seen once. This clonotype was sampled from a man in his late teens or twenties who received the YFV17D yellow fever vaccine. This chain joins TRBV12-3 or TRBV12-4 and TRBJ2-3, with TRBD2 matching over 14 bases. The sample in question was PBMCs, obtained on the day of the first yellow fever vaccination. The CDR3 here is CASSLGLAGVSTDTQYF. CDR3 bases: TGTGCCAGCAGTTTGGGACTAGCGGGGGTCTCCACAGATACGCAGTATTTT.